The clone carrying this T cell receptor (beta chain) was detected only once. The entry originates in a study of blood T cell repertoires in COVID-19. About the study: The cDNA or gDNA used as material had been derived from T cells, B-cell-depleted T cells, or PBMCs.

CDR1 and CDR2 (germline): LNHDA, SQIVND (reference sequence). V was clipped by 3 bases and J by 4 bases, with 9 bases between them. This CDR3 spans 13 amino acids. The authors' processing: Cell counts per sample came from amplifying reference gene primers. TCRdb keeps only in-frame clones here, not all; method: immunoSEQ multiplex PCR. V and J calls and clone size are as listed in that table; D and trimming were resolved from the DNA. The sample lists 180,000 or so clones, 90% occurring once. The TCR sequence derives from a man aged 50 to 60 with acute or convalescent COVID-19. The source material was peripheral blood. The chain carries TRBV19 and TRBJ2-5; D might be TRBD1 (5 bases). This CDR3 reads CASSMGQGETQYF. The CDR3 region has the DNA TGTGCCAGTAGTATGGGGCAGGGAGAGACCCAGTACTTC.